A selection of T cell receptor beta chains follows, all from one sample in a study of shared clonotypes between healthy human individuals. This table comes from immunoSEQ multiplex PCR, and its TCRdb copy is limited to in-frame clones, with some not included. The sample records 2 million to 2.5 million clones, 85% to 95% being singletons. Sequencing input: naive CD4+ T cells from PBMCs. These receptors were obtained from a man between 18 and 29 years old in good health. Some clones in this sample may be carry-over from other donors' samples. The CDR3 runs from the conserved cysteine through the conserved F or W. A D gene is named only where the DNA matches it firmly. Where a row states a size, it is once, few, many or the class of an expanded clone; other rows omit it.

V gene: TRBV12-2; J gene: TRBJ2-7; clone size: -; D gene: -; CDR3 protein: CASRLGPPGGQGIGEQYF; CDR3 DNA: TGTGCAAGTCGCTTGGGACCACCCGGGGGACAGGGAATCGGCGAGCAGTACTTC
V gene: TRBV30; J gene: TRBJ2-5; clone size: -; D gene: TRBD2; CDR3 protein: CAWSVGTIAFPETQYF; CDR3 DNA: TGTGCCTGGAGTGTTGGGACTATAGCATTCCCAGAGACCCAGTACTTC
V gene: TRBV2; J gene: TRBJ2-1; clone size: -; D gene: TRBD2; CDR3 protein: CASTIEREYEQFF; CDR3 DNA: TGTGCCAGTACCATCGAGCGGGAGTATGAGCAGTTCTTC
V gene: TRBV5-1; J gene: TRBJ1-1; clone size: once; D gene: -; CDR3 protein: CASSSLTREAFF; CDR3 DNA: TGCGCCAGCAGCTCCCTAACCAGGGAAGCTTTCTTT
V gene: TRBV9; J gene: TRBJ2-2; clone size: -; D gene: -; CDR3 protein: CASSRAQNTGELFF; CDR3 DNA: TGTGCCAGCAGTCGAGCCCAGAACACCGGGGAGCTGTTTTTT
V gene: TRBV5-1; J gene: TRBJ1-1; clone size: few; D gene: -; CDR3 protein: CASSLGEGEAFF; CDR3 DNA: TGCGCCAGCAGCTTGGGTGAAGGGGAAGCTTTCTTT
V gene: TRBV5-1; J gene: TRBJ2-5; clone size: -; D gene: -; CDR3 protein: CASSAGHEETQYF; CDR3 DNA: TGCGCCAGCAGCGCAGGACACGAAGAGACCCAGTACTTC
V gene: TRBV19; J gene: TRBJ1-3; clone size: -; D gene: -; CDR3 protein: CASSKVTLPGNTIYF; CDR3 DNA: TGTGCCAGTAGTAAAGTGACCCTACCTGGAAACACCATATATTTT
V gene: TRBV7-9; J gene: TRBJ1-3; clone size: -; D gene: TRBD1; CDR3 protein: CASSLEGTGLAGNTIYF; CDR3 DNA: TGTGCCAGCAGCTTAGAGGGGACAGGGCTTGCTGGAAACACCATATATTTT
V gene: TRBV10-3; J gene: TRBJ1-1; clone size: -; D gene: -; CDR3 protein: CAIKSGTPTEAFF; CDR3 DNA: TGTGCCATAAAATCCGGGACACCCACTGAAGCTTTCTTT
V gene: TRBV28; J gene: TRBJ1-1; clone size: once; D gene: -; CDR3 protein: CASSLGDTVTEAFF; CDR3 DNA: TGTGCCAGCAGTTTAGGGGATACGGTCACTGAAGCTTTCTTT
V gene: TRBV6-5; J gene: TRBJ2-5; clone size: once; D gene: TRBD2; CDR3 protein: CASSPAGGETQYF; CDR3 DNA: TGTGCCAGCAGCCCCGCGGGAGGAGAGACCCAGTACTTC
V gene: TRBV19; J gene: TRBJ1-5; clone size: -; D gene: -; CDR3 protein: CASADGNQPQHF; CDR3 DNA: TGTGCCAGTGCCGACGGTAATCAGCCCCAGCATTTT
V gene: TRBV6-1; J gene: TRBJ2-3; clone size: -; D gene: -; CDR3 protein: CASSRDRPDTQYF; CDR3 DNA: TGTGCCAGCAGTCGGGACCGGCCAGATACGCAGTATTTT
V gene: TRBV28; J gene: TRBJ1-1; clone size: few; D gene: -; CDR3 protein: CATSWRGTEAFF; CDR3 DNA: TGTGCCACTAGCTGGAGGGGCACTGAAGCTTTCTTT
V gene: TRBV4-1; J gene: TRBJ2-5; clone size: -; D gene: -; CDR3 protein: CASSQVVTLQETQYF; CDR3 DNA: TGCGCCAGCAGCCAGGTGGTAACGCTCCAAGAGACCCAGTACTTC
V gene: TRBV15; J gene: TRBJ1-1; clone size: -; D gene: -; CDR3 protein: CATSRPSRNTEAFF; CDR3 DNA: TGTGCCACCAGCAGACCCTCACGGAACACTGAAGCTTTCTTT
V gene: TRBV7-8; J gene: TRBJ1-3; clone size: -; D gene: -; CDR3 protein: CASSLEWGLSSGNTIYF; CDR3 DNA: TGTGCCAGCAGCTTAGAGTGGGGGCTCAGCTCTGGAAACACCATATATTTT
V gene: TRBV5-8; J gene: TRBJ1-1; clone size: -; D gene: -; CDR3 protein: CASSLGVLDTEAFF; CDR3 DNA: TGTGCCAGCAGCTTGGGGGTGCTTGACACTGAAGCTTTCTTT
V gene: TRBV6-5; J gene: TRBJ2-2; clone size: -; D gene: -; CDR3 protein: CASSYPPTGELFF; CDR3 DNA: TGTGCCAGCAGTTACCCCCCCACCGGGGAGCTGTTTTTT
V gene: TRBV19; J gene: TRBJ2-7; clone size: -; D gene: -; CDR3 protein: CASRRTASYEQYF; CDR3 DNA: TGTGCCAGTCGACGGACAGCCTCCTACGAGCAGTACTTC
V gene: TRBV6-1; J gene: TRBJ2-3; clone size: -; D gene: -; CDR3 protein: CASSGAIGLGTRTQYF; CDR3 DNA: TGTGCCAGCAGTGGGGCTATAGGATTGGGAACTAGAACGCAGTATTTT
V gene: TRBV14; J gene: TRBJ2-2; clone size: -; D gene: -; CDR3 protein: CASSQARGATGELFF; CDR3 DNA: TGTGCCAGCAGCCAAGCCAGGGGAGCCACCGGGGAGCTGTTTTTT
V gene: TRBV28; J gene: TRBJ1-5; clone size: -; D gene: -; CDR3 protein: CASSLAGDRQPQHF; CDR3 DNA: TGTGCCAGCAGTTTAGCAGGGGATCGTCAGCCCCAGCATTTT
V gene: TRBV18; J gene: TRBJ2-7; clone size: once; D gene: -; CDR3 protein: CASSPPGLWYEQYF; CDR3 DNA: TGTGCCAGCTCACCACCGGGACTTTGGTACGAGCAGTACTTC
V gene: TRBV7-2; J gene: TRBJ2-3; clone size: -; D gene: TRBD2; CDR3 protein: CASSLIAGGDTQYF; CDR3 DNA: TGTGCCAGCAGCTTAATAGCGGGAGGGGATACGCAGTATTTT
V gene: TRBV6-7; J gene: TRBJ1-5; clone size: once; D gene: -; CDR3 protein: CASSPRNGTSRGHNQPQHF; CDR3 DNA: TGTGCCAGCAGTCCACGAAACGGGACCTCCCGGGGGCACAATCAGCCCCAGCATTTT
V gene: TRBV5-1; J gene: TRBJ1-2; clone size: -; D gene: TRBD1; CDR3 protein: CASSLDRGNYGYTF; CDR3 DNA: TGCGCCAGCAGCTTGGACAGGGGGAACTATGGCTACACCTTC
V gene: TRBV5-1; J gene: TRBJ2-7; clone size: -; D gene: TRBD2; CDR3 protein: CASSVGLAGYLVEEQYF; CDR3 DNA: TGCGCCAGCAGCGTGGGACTAGCGGGATACTTAGTGGAAGAGCAGTACTTC
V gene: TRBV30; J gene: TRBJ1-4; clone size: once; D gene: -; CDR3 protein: CAWSPGPINEKLFF; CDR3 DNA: TGTGCCTGGAGTCCGGGACCGATTAATGAAAAACTGTTTTTT
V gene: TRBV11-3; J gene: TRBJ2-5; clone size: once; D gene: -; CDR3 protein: CASSLGLKETQYF; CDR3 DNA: TGTGCCAGCAGCTTAGGGCTGAAAGAGACCCAGTACTTC
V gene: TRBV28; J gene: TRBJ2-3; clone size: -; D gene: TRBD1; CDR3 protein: CASSLGLSRDRSTDTQYF; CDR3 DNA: TGTGCCAGCAGTTTAGGCCTTTCGCGGGACAGGTCAACAGATACGCAGTATTTT
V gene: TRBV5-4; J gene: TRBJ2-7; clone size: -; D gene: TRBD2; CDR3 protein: CASSLGGLAGTTYEQYF; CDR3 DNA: TGTGCCAGCAGCTTGGGGGGACTAGCGGGAACCACCTACGAGCAGTACTTC
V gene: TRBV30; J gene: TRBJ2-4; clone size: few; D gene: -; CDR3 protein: CAWKRETENIQYF; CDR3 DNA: TGTGCCTGGAAACGGGAAACGGAAAACATTCAGTACTTC
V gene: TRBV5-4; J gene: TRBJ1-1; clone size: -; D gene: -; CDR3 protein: CASSPTALSNTEAFF; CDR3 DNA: TGTGCCAGCAGCCCTACGGCTCTTTCCAACACTGAAGCTTTCTTT
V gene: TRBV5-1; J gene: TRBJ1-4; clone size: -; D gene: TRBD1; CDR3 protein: CASSLQGTNEKLFF; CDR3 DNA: TGCGCCAGCAGCTTACAGGGGACTAATGAAAAACTGTTTTTT
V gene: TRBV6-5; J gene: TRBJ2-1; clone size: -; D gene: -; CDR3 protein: CASSYYRQYNEQFF; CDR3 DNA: TGTGCCAGCAGTTACTATCGTCAGTACAATGAGCAGTTCTTC
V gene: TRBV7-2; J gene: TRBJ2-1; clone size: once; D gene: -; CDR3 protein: CASSLDGSGRGYEQFF; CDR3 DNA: TGTGCCAGCAGCTTAGATGGGTCGGGCAGGGGATATGAGCAGTTCTTC
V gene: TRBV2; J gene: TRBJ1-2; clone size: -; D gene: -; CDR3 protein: CASSELRNTNYGYTF; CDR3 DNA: TGTGCCAGCAGTGAATTGCGGAATACTAACTATGGCTACACCTTC
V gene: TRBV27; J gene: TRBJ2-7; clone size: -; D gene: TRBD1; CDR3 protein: CASSTRDRTYEQYF; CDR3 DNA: TGTGCCAGCAGTACCCGGGACAGGACCTACGAGCAGTACTTC
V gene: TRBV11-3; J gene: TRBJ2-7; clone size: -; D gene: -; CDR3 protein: CASSLGGGDLYEQYF; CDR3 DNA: TGTGCCAGCAGCTTAGGGGGAGGTGACCTCTACGAGCAGTACTTC
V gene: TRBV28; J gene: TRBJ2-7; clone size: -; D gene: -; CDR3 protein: CASSSRGTYEQYF; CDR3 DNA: TGTGCCAGCAGTAGTAGGGGAACCTACGAGCAGTACTTC
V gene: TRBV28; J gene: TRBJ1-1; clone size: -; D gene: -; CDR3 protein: CASSFLGAHTEAFF; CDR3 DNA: TGTGCCAGCAGTTTTTTGGGGGCTCACACTGAAGCTTTCTTT
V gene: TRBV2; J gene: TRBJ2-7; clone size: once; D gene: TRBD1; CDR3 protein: CASSGSGQGAKEQYF; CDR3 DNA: TGTGCCAGCAGTGGTTCGGGACAGGGGGCGAAGGAGCAGTACTTC
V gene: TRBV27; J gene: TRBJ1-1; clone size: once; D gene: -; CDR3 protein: CASSTVQGRAFF; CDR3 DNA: TGTGCCAGCAGTACCGTACAGGGAAGGGCTTTCTTT
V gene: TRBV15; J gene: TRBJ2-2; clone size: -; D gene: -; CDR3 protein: CATSRGGVNTGELFF; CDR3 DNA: TGTGCCACCAGCAGGGGGGGCGTGAACACCGGGGAGCTGTTTTTT
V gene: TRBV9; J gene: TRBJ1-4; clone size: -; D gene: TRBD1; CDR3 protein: CASSARPRTGGEKLFF; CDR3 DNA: TGTGCCAGCAGCGCCCGACCCCGGACAGGGGGTGAAAAACTGTTTTTT
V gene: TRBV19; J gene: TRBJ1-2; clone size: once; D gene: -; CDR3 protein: CASRDRDLYNYGYTF; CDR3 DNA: TGTGCCAGTCGCGACCGGGACTTATATAACTATGGCTACACCTTC
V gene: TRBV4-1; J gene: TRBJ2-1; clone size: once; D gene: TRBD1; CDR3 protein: CASSQGRDRETYNEQFF; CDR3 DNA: TGCGCCAGCAGCCAAGGTCGGGACAGGGAAACCTACAATGAGCAGTTCTTC
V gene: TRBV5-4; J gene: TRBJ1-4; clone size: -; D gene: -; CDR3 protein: CASSLRGQLPGKLFF; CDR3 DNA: TGTGCCAGCAGCTTGCGTGGACAGCTGCCTGGAAAACTGTTTTTT
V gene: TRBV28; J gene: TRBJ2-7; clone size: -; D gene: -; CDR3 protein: CASSLVKAYEQYF; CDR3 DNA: TGTGCCAGCAGTTTGGTCAAGGCCTACGAGCAGTACTTC
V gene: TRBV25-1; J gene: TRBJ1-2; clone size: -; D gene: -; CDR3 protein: CASSEYALGSNYGYTF; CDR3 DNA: TGTGCCAGCAGTGAATACGCTTTGGGCAGTAACTATGGCTACACCTTC
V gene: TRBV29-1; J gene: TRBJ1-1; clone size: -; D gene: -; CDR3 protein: CSVGAATTEAFF; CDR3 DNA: TGCAGCGTTGGTGCGGCCACCACTGAAGCTTTCTTT
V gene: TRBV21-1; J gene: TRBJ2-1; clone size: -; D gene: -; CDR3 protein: CASTKWSSGSYNEQFF; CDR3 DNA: TGTGCCAGCACCAAATGGTCTAGCGGTTCCTACAATGAGCAGTTCTTC
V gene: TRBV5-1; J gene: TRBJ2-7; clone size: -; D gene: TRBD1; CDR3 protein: CASSSPGQNYEQYF; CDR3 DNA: TGCGCCAGCAGCTCCCCGGGACAGAACTACGAGCAGTACTTC
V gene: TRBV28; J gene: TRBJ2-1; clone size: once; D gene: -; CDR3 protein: CASSLPPVYNEQFF; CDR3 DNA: TGTGCCAGCAGTTTACCCCCTGTCTACAATGAGCAGTTCTTC
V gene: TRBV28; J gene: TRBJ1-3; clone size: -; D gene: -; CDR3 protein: CASLGPRGTIYF; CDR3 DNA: TGTGCCAGCCTAGGCCCCCGAGGCACCATATATTTT
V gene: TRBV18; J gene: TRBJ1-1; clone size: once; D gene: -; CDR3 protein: CASSRGNTEAFF; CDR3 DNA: TGTGCCAGCTCACGGGGAAACACTGAAGCTTTCTTT
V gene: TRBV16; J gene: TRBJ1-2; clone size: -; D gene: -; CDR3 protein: CASTQRDYGYTF; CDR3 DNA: TGTGCCAGCACCCAGCGGGATTATGGCTACACCTTC